These T cell receptor beta chains were read from a single sample in a study of T cell responses to AZD1222 COVID-19 vaccine. TCRdb's table, derived via immunoSEQ multiplex PCR, lists solely in-frame clones and lacks some. Of 150,000 or so clones listed, more than 90% are singletons. The sample here was peripheral blood, taken on day 0 of AZD1222 vaccination. The receptors originated from an adult in good health. Both conserved end residues are part of each CDR3.

V gene: TRBV2; CDR3 protein: CASSVAGKYTEAFF
V gene: TRBV12-3/TRBV12-4; CDR3 protein: CASSFRRREQYF
V gene: TRBV20-1; CDR3 protein: CSASGGIWTDTQYF
V gene: TRBV5-6; CDR3 protein: CASSLGLAGVSPFF
V gene: TRBV6-2/TRBV6-3; CDR3 protein: CASSQRGTYNEQFF
V gene: TRBV10-3; CDR3 protein: CAIGIQIVGSRPGQYF
V gene: TRBV7-2; CDR3 protein: CASSLARWGETQYF
V gene: TRBV4-1; CDR3 protein: CASSQGQDVFGGYTF
V gene: TRBV27; CDR3 protein: CASSARTPTGTTSYEQYF
V gene: TRBV4-1; CDR3 protein: CASSHLKLAGGNEQFF
V gene: TRBV19; CDR3 protein: CASSTRRHSNQPQHF
V gene: TRBV5-1; CDR3 protein: CASSLGGSAAYEQYF
V gene: TRBV28; CDR3 protein: CASRENYEQYF
V gene: TRBV4-1; CDR3 protein: CASSQESSGRTDTQYF